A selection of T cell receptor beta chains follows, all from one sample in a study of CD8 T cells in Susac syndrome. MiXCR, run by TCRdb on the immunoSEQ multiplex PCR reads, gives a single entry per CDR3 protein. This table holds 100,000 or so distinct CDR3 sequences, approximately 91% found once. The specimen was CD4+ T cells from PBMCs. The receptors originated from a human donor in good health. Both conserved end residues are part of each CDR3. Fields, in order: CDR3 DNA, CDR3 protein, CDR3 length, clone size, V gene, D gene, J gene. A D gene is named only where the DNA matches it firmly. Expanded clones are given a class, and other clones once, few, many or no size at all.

CDR3nt: TGTGCCAGCAGCCACCGGGACAGGGTTGATGGCTACACCTTC
CDR3aa: CASSHRDRVDGYTF
len: 14
abundance: -
v_gene: TRBV7-2
d_gene: TRBD1
j_gene: TRBJ1-2

CDR3nt: TGCGCCAGCAGCCAAGGGTACCCCCCAGGGACTGAAGCTTTCTTT
CDR3aa: CASSQGYPPGTEAFF
len: 15
abundance: -
v_gene: TRBV4-3
d_gene: -
j_gene: TRBJ1-1

CDR3nt: TGTGCCAGCAGCTTAGCCCCGAAGGGGGCCTTAGCCAAAAACATTCAGTACTTC
CDR3aa: CASSLAPKGALAKNIQYF
len: 18
abundance: -
v_gene: TRBV11-2
d_gene: TRBD1
j_gene: TRBJ2-4

CDR3nt: TGTGCCAGCTCACGGGCGGGAGGAGATTCACCCCTCCACTTT
CDR3aa: CASSRAGGDSPLHF
len: 14
abundance: -
v_gene: TRBV18
d_gene: -
j_gene: TRBJ1-6

CDR3nt: TGTGCCAGCAGCTTACCGTCAGCCCACGAGCAGTACTTC
CDR3aa: CASSLPSAHEQYF
len: 13
abundance: -
v_gene: TRBV7-2
d_gene: -
j_gene: TRBJ2-7

CDR3nt: TGTGCCAGTAGTATTGTGGATTTGAACACTGAAGCTTTCTTT
CDR3aa: CASSIVDLNTEAFF
len: 14
abundance: once
v_gene: TRBV19
d_gene: -
j_gene: TRBJ1-1

CDR3nt: TGCGCCAGCATGGAACAGACCTCTTGGGGGGATGAGCAGTTCTTC
CDR3aa: CASMEQTSWGDEQFF
len: 15
abundance: once
v_gene: TRBV5-1
d_gene: -
j_gene: TRBJ2-1

CDR3nt: TGTGCCAGTAGTATAGATCGGACAGGGCTCGGTTCACCCCTCCACTTT
CDR3aa: CASSIDRTGLGSPLHF
len: 16
abundance: once
v_gene: TRBV19
d_gene: TRBD1
j_gene: TRBJ1-6

CDR3nt: TGTGCCAGCAGCCAAGTTGCCGAGCAGTACTTC
CDR3aa: CASSQVAEQYF
len: 11
abundance: -
v_gene: TRBV7-9
d_gene: -
j_gene: TRBJ2-7

CDR3nt: TGCGCCAGCAGCTTGGACCACGGATACATGAACACTGAAGCTTTCTTT
CDR3aa: CASSLDHGYMNTEAFF
len: 16
abundance: -
v_gene: TRBV5-1
d_gene: -
j_gene: TRBJ1-1

CDR3nt: TGTGCCAGCAGCTCTGGGCGAACCTACGAGCAGTACTTC
CDR3aa: CASSSGRTYEQYF
len: 13
abundance: few
v_gene: TRBV7-2
d_gene: -
j_gene: TRBJ2-7

CDR3nt: TGTGCCAGCGGGAAAACGGGACAGGGGAATGAAAAACTGTTTTTT
CDR3aa: CASGKTGQGNEKLFF
len: 15
abundance: -
v_gene: TRBV13
d_gene: TRBD1
j_gene: TRBJ1-4

CDR3nt: TGTGCCAGCAGTGACAGGGGGGTTCACGAGCAGTACTTC
CDR3aa: CASSDRGVHEQYF
len: 13
abundance: -
v_gene: TRBV6-2/TRBV6-3
d_gene: TRBD1
j_gene: TRBJ2-7

CDR3nt: TGTGCCAGCAGTCTCGCAAGGGTTAGAGAGACCCAGTACTTC
CDR3aa: CASSLARVRETQYF
len: 14
abundance: -
v_gene: TRBV12-3/TRBV12-4
d_gene: -
j_gene: TRBJ2-5

CDR3nt: TGTGCCAGCAGCTTAGTAGGGACAGAGGCTAACTATGGCTACACCTTC
CDR3aa: CASSLVGTEANYGYTF
len: 16
abundance: -
v_gene: TRBV7-2
d_gene: TRBD1
j_gene: TRBJ1-2

CDR3nt: TGCAGCGTTGAAACCGTAGGGCGGGAGCAGTTCTTC
CDR3aa: CSVETVGREQFF
len: 12
abundance: -
v_gene: TRBV29-1
d_gene: -
j_gene: TRBJ2-1

CDR3nt: TGTGCCAGCAGTTTCGGTCTAGCGGTTCCCTACGAGCAGTACTTC
CDR3aa: CASSFGLAVPYEQYF
len: 15
abundance: -
v_gene: TRBV12-3/TRBV12-4
d_gene: TRBD2
j_gene: TRBJ2-7

CDR3nt: TGCGCCAGCAGCTTGGTTCGACAGGGCGGCGGCTACACCTTC
CDR3aa: CASSLVRQGGGYTF
len: 14
abundance: -
v_gene: TRBV5-1
d_gene: TRBD1
j_gene: TRBJ1-2

CDR3nt: TGTGCCAGCAGCTCGGATTTGGGTATTCAGCCCCAGCATTTT
CDR3aa: CASSSDLGIQPQHF
len: 14
abundance: -
v_gene: TRBV7-9
d_gene: -
j_gene: TRBJ1-5

CDR3nt: TGTGCCAGCAGCCAAGATCCTCGCGGGAGGCACACAGATACGCAGTATTTT
CDR3aa: CASSQDPRGRHTDTQYF
len: 17
abundance: -
v_gene: TRBV3-1
d_gene: TRBD2
j_gene: TRBJ2-3

CDR3nt: TGTGCCAGTAGTACGGAGACAGCAAACATTCAGTACTTC
CDR3aa: CASSTETANIQYF
len: 13
abundance: -
v_gene: TRBV19
d_gene: -
j_gene: TRBJ2-4

CDR3nt: TGTGCCAGCAGGCCACCGGGGGGAAACATTCAGTACTTC
CDR3aa: CASRPPGGNIQYF
len: 13
abundance: -
v_gene: TRBV6-5
d_gene: TRBD2
j_gene: TRBJ2-4

CDR3nt: TGCAGTGCTAGGGAACGGGGGGTTAGCAATCAGCCCCAGCATTTT
CDR3aa: CSARERGVSNQPQHF
len: 15
abundance: -
v_gene: TRBV20-1
d_gene: -
j_gene: TRBJ1-5

CDR3nt: TGTGCCATCTCATCTGTAGGGGCAGGACAGCCCCAGCATTTT
CDR3aa: CAISSVGAGQPQHF
len: 14
abundance: -
v_gene: TRBV7-8
d_gene: -
j_gene: TRBJ1-5

CDR3nt: TGCGCCAGCAGCTTGGGAACCACCGGGACTAGCGGGAGGTCGGCAGATACGCAGTATTTT
CDR3aa: CASSLGTTGTSGRSADTQYF
len: 20
abundance: -
v_gene: TRBV5-1
d_gene: TRBD2
j_gene: TRBJ2-3

CDR3nt: TGCAGTGCGCAAGGGGCGGGCTACACCTTC
CDR3aa: CSAQGAGYTF
len: 10
abundance: once
v_gene: TRBV20-1
d_gene: -
j_gene: TRBJ1-2

CDR3nt: TGTGCCATCAGTGAGTCGCGCGGAGGATCCATGAACACTGAAGCTTTCTTT
CDR3aa: CAISESRGGSMNTEAFF
len: 17
abundance: -
v_gene: TRBV10-3
d_gene: -
j_gene: TRBJ1-1